The clone carrying this TCR beta chain was picked up one time. Its target is not known. The same CDR3 arises from other DNA sequences in this sample as well. The data belong to a study of graft-versus-host responses after intestinal transplantation. Overall study: Every recipient had anti-thymocyte globulin induction and 2 to 4 years of tacrolimus plus steroids.

Points from the study as a whole: GvH clones appeared in recipient marrow, some first in ileum or blood. Circulating GvH clone levels at their peak were associated with HvG declines (early post-transplant). Allografts of patients with graft-donor T cell macrochimerism showed high graft-versus-host to host-versus-graft clone ratios.

Per germline, CDR1 SGHRS and CDR2 YFSETQ. This CDR3 has 14 residues. The ends lost 4 bases at V and 7 bases at J; junction bases unmatched: 3. Libraries were prepared by immunoSEQ multiplex PCR; TCRdb keeps only in-frame clonotypes and omits some of them. The sample lists 99,000 or so clones, around 86% seen once, with around 1.4% in the top ten. This material consisted of PBMCs, taken 255 days after intestinal transplant. This TCR was recovered from a human patient who received an intestinal transplant, so some T cells may come from the graft donor. The chain uses TRBV5-1 and TRBJ1-4; the match to TRBD1 covers 11 bases. CDR3 in amino acids: CASSPGTGGEKLFF. CDR3 sequence (DNA): TGCGCCAGCAGCCCCGGGACAGGGGGTGAAAAACTGTTTTTT.